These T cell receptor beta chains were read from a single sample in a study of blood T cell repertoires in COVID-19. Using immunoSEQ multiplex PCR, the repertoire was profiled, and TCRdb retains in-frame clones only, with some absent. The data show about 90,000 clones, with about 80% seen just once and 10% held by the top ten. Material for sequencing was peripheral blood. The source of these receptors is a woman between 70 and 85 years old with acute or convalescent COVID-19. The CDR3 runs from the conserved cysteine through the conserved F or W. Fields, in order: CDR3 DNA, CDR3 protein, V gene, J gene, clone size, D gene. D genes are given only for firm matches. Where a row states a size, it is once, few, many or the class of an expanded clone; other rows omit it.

CDR3nt: TGTGCCGGGGCGGGGGGAACTAATGAAAAACTGTTTTTT
CDR3aa: CAGAGGTNEKLFF
v_gene: TRBV2
j_gene: TRBJ1-4
abundance: -
d_gene: -

CDR3nt: TGCGCCAGCAGCTCCGCCGGGGGATACGAGCAGTACTTC
CDR3aa: CASSSAGGYEQYF
v_gene: TRBV5-1
j_gene: TRBJ2-7
abundance: -
d_gene: -

CDR3nt: TGTGCCAGCAGCTTAGGAGGAGTCGGAGATACGCAGTATTTT
CDR3aa: CASSLGGVGDTQYF
v_gene: TRBV7-2
j_gene: TRBJ2-3
abundance: -
d_gene: -

CDR3nt: TGTGCCAGCAGCCTAGGGAGCGGGGGCCTATACAATGAGCAGTTCTTC
CDR3aa: CASSLGSGGLYNEQFF
v_gene: TRBV7-2
j_gene: TRBJ2-1
abundance: once
d_gene: TRBD2

CDR3nt: TGTGCCAGTAGTCCCCGGACAGGGCTGGGCTACACCTTC
CDR3aa: CASSPRTGLGYTF
v_gene: TRBV19
j_gene: TRBJ1-2
abundance: -
d_gene: TRBD1

CDR3nt: TGTGCCAGCAGCTTAGTTACAGGGGGCGACTATGGCTACACCTTC
CDR3aa: CASSLVTGGDYGYTF
v_gene: TRBV7-8
j_gene: TRBJ1-2
abundance: -
d_gene: TRBD1

CDR3nt: TGTGCCAGCAGCCAGTTAGGGGGCCTGAGCAATCAGCCCCAGCATTTT
CDR3aa: CASSQLGGLSNQPQHF
v_gene: TRBV7-8
j_gene: TRBJ1-5
abundance: -
d_gene: TRBD1

CDR3nt: TGTGCCAGCAGACCGGGGGGGGCGTGGAGCAATCAGCCCCAGCATTTT
CDR3aa: CASRPGGAWSNQPQHF
v_gene: TRBV5-5
j_gene: TRBJ1-5
abundance: once
d_gene: -

CDR3nt: TGTGCCAGCAGCTTAGGAGGGTGGGGAGGGGGCAATGAGCAGTTCTTC
CDR3aa: CASSLGGWGGGNEQFF
v_gene: TRBV7-3
j_gene: TRBJ2-1
abundance: -
d_gene: -

CDR3nt: TGTGCCAGCAGCCAAGACTACGGAGCGGGAAACACCATATATTTT
CDR3aa: CASSQDYGAGNTIYF
v_gene: TRBV4-2
j_gene: TRBJ1-3
abundance: -
d_gene: -

CDR3nt: TGCGCCAGCAGCTTGGGTGTAGCGGGGCACACAGATACGCAGTATTTT
CDR3aa: CASSLGVAGHTDTQYF
v_gene: TRBV5-1
j_gene: TRBJ2-3
abundance: -
d_gene: TRBD2

CDR3nt: TGTGCCAGCAGCCGGCTCCGACAGGGTGGGACTGAAGCTTTCTTT
CDR3aa: CASSRLRQGGTEAFF
v_gene: TRBV5-4
j_gene: TRBJ1-1
abundance: -
d_gene: TRBD1

CDR3nt: TGTGCCAACCTAGCCGGAGGCGCCGGCACCGGGGAGCTGTTTTTT
CDR3aa: CANLAGGAGTGELFF
v_gene: TRBV7-9
j_gene: TRBJ2-2
abundance: -
d_gene: -

CDR3nt: TGTGCCAGCAGTGGGACTAGCGGGGGCACAGATACGCAGTATTTT
CDR3aa: CASSGTSGGTDTQYF
v_gene: TRBV6-4
j_gene: TRBJ2-3
abundance: -
d_gene: TRBD2

CDR3nt: TGCGCCAGCAGCTTGGAGTCTTCGACAGGGGGTTTTGGCTACACCTTC
CDR3aa: CASSLESSTGGFGYTF
v_gene: TRBV5-1
j_gene: TRBJ1-2
abundance: -
d_gene: TRBD1

CDR3nt: TGTGCCAGCAGCTTAGCGGCTCAGGGGATTCAAAACTATGGCTACACCTTC
CDR3aa: CASSLAAQGIQNYGYTF
v_gene: TRBV7-2
j_gene: TRBJ1-2
abundance: -
d_gene: -

CDR3nt: TGTGCCAGCAGCTTAGTGGGCGGGGGGGCCAATAATGAGCAGTTCTTC
CDR3aa: CASSLVGGGANNEQFF
v_gene: TRBV7-2
j_gene: TRBJ2-1
abundance: -
d_gene: TRBD2

CDR3nt: TGCGCCAGCAGCTTGGAAGCCAGGGGGCCGACTTATAATGAAAAACTGTTTTTT
CDR3aa: CASSLEARGPTYNEKLFF
v_gene: TRBV5-1
j_gene: TRBJ1-4
abundance: once
d_gene: TRBD1

CDR3nt: TGTGCCAGCAGCGGAGGGGGATGGGGCAATGAGCAGTTCTTC
CDR3aa: CASSGGGWGNEQFF
v_gene: TRBV9
j_gene: TRBJ2-1
abundance: -
d_gene: -

CDR3nt: TGTGCCAGCAGCTCTGGGACAGGGGGTACCTACGAGCAGTACTTC
CDR3aa: CASSSGTGGTYEQYF
v_gene: TRBV6-5
j_gene: TRBJ2-7
abundance: -
d_gene: TRBD1

CDR3nt: TGTGCCAGCAGCACCCACAGGGGGAAGGACTATGGCTACACCTTC
CDR3aa: CASSTHRGKDYGYTF
v_gene: TRBV21-1
j_gene: TRBJ1-2
abundance: -
d_gene: -

CDR3nt: TGTGCCAGCAGCGTTGAACTAGCGGGGGGGCCGTGGACAGATACGCAGTATTTT
CDR3aa: CASSVELAGGPWTDTQYF
v_gene: TRBV9
j_gene: TRBJ2-3
abundance: -
d_gene: TRBD2

CDR3nt: TGTGCCAGCAGCTTCGATAGCGGCAGCACAGATACGCAGTATTTT
CDR3aa: CASSFDSGSTDTQYF
v_gene: TRBV7-3
j_gene: TRBJ2-3
abundance: -
d_gene: -

CDR3nt: TGTGCCAGCAGCTTGGGCTACCAAGAGACCCAGTACTTC
CDR3aa: CASSLGYQETQYF
v_gene: TRBV11-1
j_gene: TRBJ2-5
abundance: -
d_gene: -

CDR3nt: TGTGCCAGCTCGCGTCGACAGGGAGAATCCTACGAGCAGTACTTC
CDR3aa: CASSRRQGESYEQYF
v_gene: TRBV18
j_gene: TRBJ2-7
abundance: -
d_gene: TRBD1

CDR3nt: TGTGCCAGCAGCCCGGGACAGGTCAACGAAAAACTGTTTTTT
CDR3aa: CASSPGQVNEKLFF
v_gene: TRBV6-5
j_gene: TRBJ1-4
abundance: -
d_gene: TRBD1

CDR3nt: TGTGCCATCAGCCAGACAGGGAACCAGCCCCAGCATTTT
CDR3aa: CAISQTGNQPQHF
v_gene: TRBV10-3
j_gene: TRBJ1-5
abundance: -
d_gene: TRBD1

CDR3nt: TGTGCCAGCAGCTTAGAGAGCAATGAGCAGTTCTTC
CDR3aa: CASSLESNEQFF
v_gene: TRBV13
j_gene: TRBJ2-1
abundance: -
d_gene: -

CDR3nt: TGTGCCAGCTCGCCCGGGTTGGAGCCCCAGCATTTT
CDR3aa: CASSPGLEPQHF
v_gene: TRBV18
j_gene: TRBJ1-5
abundance: once
d_gene: -

CDR3nt: TGTGCCAGCAGTGTTAGTTTTGAGCAGTACTTC
CDR3aa: CASSVSFEQYF
v_gene: TRBV2
j_gene: TRBJ2-7
abundance: -
d_gene: -

CDR3nt: TGTGCCAGCAGTGAATGGGCGGGGAGGTCCTACGAGCAGTACTTC
CDR3aa: CASSEWAGRSYEQYF
v_gene: TRBV2
j_gene: TRBJ2-7
abundance: few
d_gene: -

CDR3nt: TGTGCCAGCAGTGAGGGGGGGAGTTATGAAAAACTGTTTTTT
CDR3aa: CASSEGGSYEKLFF
v_gene: TRBV2
j_gene: TRBJ1-4
abundance: -
d_gene: -

CDR3nt: TGTGCCAGCAGCGTAACTAGCGGAAATTACAATGAGCAGTTCTTC
CDR3aa: CASSVTSGNYNEQFF
v_gene: TRBV11-2
j_gene: TRBJ2-1
abundance: -
d_gene: TRBD2

CDR3nt: TGTGCCAGCAGCGTTACCGACAGGACGATGAACACTGAAGCTTTCTTT
CDR3aa: CASSVTDRTMNTEAFF
v_gene: TRBV9
j_gene: TRBJ1-1
abundance: -
d_gene: -

CDR3nt: TGTGCCAGCTCACCCCAGGGAAACTCCTACAATGAGCAGTTCTTC
CDR3aa: CASSPQGNSYNEQFF
v_gene: TRBV18
j_gene: TRBJ2-1
abundance: -
d_gene: -